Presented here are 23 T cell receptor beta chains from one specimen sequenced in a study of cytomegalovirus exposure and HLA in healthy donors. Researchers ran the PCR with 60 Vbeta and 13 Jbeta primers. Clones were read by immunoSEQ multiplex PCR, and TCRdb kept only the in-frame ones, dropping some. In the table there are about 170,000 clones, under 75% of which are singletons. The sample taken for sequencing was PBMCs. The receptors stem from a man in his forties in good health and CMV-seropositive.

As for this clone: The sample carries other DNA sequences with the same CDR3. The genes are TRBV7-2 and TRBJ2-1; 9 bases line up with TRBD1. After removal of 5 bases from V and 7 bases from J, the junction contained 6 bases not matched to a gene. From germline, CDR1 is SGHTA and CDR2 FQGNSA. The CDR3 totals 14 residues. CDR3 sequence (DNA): TGTGCCAGCAGCCTGGGACAGGGCTGGAATGAGCAGTTCTTC. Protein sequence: CASSLGQGWNEQFF.

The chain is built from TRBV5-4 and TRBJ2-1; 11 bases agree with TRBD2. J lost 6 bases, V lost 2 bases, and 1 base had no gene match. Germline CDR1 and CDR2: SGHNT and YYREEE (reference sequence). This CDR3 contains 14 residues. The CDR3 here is CASSFSGGANEQFF. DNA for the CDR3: TGTGCCAGCAGCTTTAGCGGGGGGGCCAATGAGCAGTTCTTC.

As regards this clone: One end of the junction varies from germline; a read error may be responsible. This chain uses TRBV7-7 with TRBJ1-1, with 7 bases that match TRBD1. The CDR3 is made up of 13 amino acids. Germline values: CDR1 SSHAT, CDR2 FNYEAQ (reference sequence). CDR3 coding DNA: TGTGCTAGCAGTGAAATTATAGGGGGCGAAGCTTTCTTT. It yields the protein CASSEIIGGEAFF.

Written as DNA, the CDR3 is TGCGCCAGCAGCTTTCGGGGGGGCCAAGAGACCCAGTACTTC. Its translation: CASSFRGGQETQYF. The chain uses TRBV5-1 and TRBJ2-5; 8 bases align to TRBD2. CDR1 and CDR2 from the germline V gene are SGHRS and YFSETQ. V gave up 2 bases and J gave up 1 base; unmatched junction bases: 1. There are 14 residues in the CDR3.

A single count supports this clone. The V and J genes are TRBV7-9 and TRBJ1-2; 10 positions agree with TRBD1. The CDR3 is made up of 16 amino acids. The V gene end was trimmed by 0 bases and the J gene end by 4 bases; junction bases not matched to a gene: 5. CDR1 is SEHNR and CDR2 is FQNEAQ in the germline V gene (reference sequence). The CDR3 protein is CASSLAGDRGGYGYTF. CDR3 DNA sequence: TGTGCCAGCAGCTTAGCGGGGGACAGGGGTGGCTATGGCTACACCTTC.

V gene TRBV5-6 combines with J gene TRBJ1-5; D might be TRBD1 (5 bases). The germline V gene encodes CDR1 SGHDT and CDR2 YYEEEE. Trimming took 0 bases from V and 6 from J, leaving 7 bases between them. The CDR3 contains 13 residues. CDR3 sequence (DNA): TGTGCCAGCAGCTTGGGGGGCGGTCAGCCCCAGCATTTT. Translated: CASSLGGGQPQHF.

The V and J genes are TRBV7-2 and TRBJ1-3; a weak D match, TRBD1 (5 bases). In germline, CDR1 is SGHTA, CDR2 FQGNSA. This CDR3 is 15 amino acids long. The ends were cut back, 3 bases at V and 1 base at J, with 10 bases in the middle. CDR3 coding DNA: TGTGCCAGCAGCTTGGCGGGGGGGTCTGGAAACACCATATATTTT. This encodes CASSLAGGSGNTIYF.

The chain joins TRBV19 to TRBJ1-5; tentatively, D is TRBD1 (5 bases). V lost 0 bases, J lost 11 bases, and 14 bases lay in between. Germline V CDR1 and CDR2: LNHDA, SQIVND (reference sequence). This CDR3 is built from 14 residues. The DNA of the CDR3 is TGTGCCAGTAGTATAGATCCTGGCAAAGGGGCCCAGCATTTT. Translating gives CASSIDPGKGAQHF.

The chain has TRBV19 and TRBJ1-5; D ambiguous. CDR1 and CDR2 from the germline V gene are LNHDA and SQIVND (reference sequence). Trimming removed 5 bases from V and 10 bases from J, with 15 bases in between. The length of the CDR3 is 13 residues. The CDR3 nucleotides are TGTGCCAGTAGTCCCCCGCAGGTCCATCCCCAGCATTTT. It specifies CASSPPQVHPQHF.

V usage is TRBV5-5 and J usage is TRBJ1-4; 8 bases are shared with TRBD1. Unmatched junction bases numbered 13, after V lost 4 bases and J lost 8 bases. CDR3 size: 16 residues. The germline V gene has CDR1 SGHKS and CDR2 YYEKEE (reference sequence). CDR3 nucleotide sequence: TGTGCCAGCAGCCGAACCCACAGGGGGTGGGAAGAAAAACTGTTTTTT. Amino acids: CASSRTHRGWEEKLFF.

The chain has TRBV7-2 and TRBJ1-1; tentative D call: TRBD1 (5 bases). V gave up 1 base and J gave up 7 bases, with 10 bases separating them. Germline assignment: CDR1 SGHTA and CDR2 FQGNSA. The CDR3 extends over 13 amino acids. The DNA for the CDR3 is TGTGCCAGCAGCTTAGTTGGGGGGGGTGAAGCTTTCTTT. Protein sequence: CASSLVGGGEAFF.

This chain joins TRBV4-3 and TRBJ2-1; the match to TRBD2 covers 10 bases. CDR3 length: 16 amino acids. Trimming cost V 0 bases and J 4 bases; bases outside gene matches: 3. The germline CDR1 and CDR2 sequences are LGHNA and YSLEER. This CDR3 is CASSQDSSGGYNEQFF. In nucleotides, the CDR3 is TGCGCCAGCAGCCAAGATTCTAGCGGGGGATACAATGAGCAGTTCTTC.

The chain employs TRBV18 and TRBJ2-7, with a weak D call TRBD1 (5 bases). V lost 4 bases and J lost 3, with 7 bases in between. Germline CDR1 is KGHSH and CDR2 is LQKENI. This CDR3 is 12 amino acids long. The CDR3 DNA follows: TGTGCCAGCTCACAGACAGACTACGAGCAGTACTTC. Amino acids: CASSQTDYEQYF.

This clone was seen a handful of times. The CDR3 region is CASSTGTSGLNEQFF. In DNA form, the CDR3 reads TGTGCCAGTAGTACCGGGACTAGCGGGTTGAATGAGCAGTTCTTC. The rearrangement links TRBV19 to TRBJ2-1; 12 bases agree with TRBD2. Germline values: CDR1 LNHDA, CDR2 SQIVND (reference sequence). The CDR3 length is 15 residues. J gave up 7 bases and V 4 bases, and 5 bases lay outside the gene matches. Based on the CDR3 plus reference TRBV19 and TRBJ2-1, the full variable domain is DGGITQSPKYLFRKEGQNVTLSCEQNLNHDAMYWYRQDPGQGLRLIYYSQIVNDFQKGDIAEGYSVSREKKESFPLTVTSAQKNPTAFYLCASSTGTSGLNEQFFGPGTRLTVL.

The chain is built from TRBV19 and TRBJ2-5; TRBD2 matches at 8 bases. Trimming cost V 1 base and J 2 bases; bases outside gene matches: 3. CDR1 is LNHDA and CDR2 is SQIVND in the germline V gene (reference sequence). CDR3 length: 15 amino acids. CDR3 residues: CASSIAAGEQETQYF. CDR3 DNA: TGTGCCAGTAGTATAGCAGCGGGGGAGCAAGAGACCCAGTACTTC.

The CDR3 DNA sequence: TGTGCCTGGAGTGGAGTACTGCGGGAGACCCAGTACTTC. The encoded protein is CAWSGVLRETQYF. The chain recombines TRBV30 with TRBJ2-5; no clear D. Trimming removed 1 base from V and 5 bases from J, with 11 bases in between. Germline CDR1 and CDR2: GTSNPN and SVGIG (reference sequence). The CDR3 runs to 13 residues.

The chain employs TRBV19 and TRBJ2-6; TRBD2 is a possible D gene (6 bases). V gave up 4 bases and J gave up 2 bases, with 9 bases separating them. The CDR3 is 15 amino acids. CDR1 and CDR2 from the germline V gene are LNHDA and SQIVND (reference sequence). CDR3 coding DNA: TGTGCCAGTAGTACCCCGGGGGCTGGGGCCAACGTCCTGACTTTC. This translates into CASSTPGAGANVLTF.

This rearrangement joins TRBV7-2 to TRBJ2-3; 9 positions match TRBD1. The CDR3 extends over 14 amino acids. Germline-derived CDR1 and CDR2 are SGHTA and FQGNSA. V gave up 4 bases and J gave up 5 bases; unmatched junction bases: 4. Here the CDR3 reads CASSWDRVKDTQYF. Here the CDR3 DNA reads TGTGCCAGCAGCTGGGACAGGGTGAAAGATACGCAGTATTTT.

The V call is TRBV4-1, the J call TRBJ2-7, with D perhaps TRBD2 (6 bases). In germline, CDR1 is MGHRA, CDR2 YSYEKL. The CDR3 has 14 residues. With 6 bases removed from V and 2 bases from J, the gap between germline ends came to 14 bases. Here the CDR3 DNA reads TGCGCCAGCAGGTGGGCCCCGGGGGCCTACGAGCAGTACTTC. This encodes CASRWAPGAYEQYF.

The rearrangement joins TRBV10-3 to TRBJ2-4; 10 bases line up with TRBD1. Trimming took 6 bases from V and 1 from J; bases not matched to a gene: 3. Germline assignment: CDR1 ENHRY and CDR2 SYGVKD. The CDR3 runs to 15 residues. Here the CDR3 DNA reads TGTGCCATCAGCGACAGGGGGCTGGCCAAAAACATTCAGTACTTC. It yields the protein CAISDRGLAKNIQYF.

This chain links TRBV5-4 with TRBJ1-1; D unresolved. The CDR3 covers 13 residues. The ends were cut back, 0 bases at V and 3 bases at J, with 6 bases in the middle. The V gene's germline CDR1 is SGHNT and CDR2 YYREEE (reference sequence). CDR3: CASSLGRDTEAFF. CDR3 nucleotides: TGTGCCAGCAGCTTGGGGAGGGACACTGAAGCTTTCTTT.

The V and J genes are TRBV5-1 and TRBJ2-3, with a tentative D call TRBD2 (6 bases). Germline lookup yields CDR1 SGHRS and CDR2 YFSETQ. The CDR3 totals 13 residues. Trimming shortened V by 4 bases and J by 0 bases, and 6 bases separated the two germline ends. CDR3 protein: CASSGTSTDTQYF. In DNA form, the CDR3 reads TGCGCCAGCAGCGGGACTAGCACAGATACGCAGTATTTT.

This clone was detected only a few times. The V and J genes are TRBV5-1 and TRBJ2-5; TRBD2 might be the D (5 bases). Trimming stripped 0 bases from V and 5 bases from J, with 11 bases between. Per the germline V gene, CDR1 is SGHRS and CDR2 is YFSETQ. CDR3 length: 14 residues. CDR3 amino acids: CASSLVAGTETQYF. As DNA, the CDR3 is TGCGCCAGCAGCTTGGTGGCGGGCACGGAGACCCAGTACTTC.